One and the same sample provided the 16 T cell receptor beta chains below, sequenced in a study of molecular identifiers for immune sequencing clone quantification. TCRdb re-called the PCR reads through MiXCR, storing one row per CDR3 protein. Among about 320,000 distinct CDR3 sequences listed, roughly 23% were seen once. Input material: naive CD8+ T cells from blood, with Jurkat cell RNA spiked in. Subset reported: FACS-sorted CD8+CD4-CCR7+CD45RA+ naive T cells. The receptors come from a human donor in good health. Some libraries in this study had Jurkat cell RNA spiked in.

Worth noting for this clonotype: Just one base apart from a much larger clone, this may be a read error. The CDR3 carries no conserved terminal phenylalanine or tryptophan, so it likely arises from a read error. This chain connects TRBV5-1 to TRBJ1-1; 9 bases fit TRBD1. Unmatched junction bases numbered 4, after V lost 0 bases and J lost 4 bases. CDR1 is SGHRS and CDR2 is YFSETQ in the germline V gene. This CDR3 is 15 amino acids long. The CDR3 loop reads CASSLAGTGTTEAFL. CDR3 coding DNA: TGCGCCAGCAGCTTGGCGGGGACAGGGACCACTGAAGCTTTCCTT.

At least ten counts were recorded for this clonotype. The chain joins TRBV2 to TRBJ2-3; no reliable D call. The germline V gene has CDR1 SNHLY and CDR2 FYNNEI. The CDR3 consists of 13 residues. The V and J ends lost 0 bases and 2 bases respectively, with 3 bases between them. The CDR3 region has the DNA TGTGCCAGCAGTGAAGCCTACACAGATACGCAGTATTTT. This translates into CASSEAYTDTQYF.

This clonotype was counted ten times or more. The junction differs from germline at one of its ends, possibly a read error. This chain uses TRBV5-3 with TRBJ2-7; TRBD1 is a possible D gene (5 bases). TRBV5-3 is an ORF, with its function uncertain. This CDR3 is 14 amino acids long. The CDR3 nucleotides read TGTGCCAGCAGCTTGGCCTGGGGCACCTACGAGCAGTACTTC. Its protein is CASSLAWGTYEQYF.

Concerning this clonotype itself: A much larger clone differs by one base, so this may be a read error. CDR3 sequence reads: CASSLAKTDTQHF. In DNA form, the CDR3 reads TGTGCCAGCAGCTTGGCCAAGACAGATACGCAGCATTTT. The V and J genes are TRBV5-4 and TRBJ2-3, with a possible D match to TRBD1 (5 bases). The DNA end lines up better with TRBJ1-5; the J call may be wrong. Germline CDR1 SGHNT, CDR2 YYREEE (reference sequence). The CDR3 contains 13 residues.

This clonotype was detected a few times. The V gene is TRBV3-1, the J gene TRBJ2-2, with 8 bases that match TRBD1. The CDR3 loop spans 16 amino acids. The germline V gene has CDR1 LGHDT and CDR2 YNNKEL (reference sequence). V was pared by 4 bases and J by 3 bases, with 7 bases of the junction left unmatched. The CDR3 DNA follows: TGTGCCAGCAGCCGAGGAACAGGGGGAGACACCGGGGAGCTGTTTTTT. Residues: CASSRGTGGDTGELFF.

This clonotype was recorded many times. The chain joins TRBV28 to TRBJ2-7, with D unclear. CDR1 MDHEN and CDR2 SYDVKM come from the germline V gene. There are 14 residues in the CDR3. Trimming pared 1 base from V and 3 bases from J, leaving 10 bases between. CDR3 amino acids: CASSLYSRHYEQYF. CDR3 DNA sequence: TGTGCCAGCAGTTTATATTCACGCCACTACGAGCAGTACTTC.

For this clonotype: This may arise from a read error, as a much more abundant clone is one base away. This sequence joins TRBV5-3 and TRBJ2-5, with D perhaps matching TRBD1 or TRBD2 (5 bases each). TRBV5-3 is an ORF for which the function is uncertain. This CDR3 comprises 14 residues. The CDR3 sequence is CASSLAVGGETQYF. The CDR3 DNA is TGTGCCAGCAGCTTGGCCGTTGGGGGAGAGACCCAGTACTTC.

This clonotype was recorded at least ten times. CDR3 sequence reads: CSARPITDTEAFF. CDR3 DNA: TGCAGTGCTAGACCTATCACAGACACTGAAGCTTTCTTT. The chain links TRBV20-1 to TRBJ1-1; D gene ambiguous. Deletions cut 2 bases from V and 3 bases from J, with 10 bases between. From germline, CDR1 is DFQATT and CDR2 SNEGSKA (reference sequence). This CDR3 has 13 residues.

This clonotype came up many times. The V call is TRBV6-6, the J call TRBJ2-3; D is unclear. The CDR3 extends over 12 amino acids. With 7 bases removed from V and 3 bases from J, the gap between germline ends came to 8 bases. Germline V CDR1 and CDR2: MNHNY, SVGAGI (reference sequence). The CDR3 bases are TGTGCCAGCAAAAGTACGACAGATACGCAGTATTTT. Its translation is CASKSTTDTQYF.

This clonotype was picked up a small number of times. DNA of the CDR3: TGTGCCAGTAGTAGGGACCTACAGAGCTCGAACACTGAAGCTTTCTTT. Its protein is CASSRDLQSSNTEAFF. The chain couples TRBV19 to TRBJ1-1; weak D call: TRBD1 (5 bases). The CDR3 has 16 amino acids. Deletions cut 4 bases from V and 1 base from J, with 16 bases between. CDR1 and CDR2 (germline): LNHDA, SQIVND (reference sequence).

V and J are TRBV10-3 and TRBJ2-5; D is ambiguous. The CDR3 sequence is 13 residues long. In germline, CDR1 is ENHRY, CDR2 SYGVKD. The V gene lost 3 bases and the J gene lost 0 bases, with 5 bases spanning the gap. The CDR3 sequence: CAISDRYQETQYF. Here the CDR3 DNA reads TGTGCCATCAGTGACAGATACCAAGAGACCCAGTACTTC.

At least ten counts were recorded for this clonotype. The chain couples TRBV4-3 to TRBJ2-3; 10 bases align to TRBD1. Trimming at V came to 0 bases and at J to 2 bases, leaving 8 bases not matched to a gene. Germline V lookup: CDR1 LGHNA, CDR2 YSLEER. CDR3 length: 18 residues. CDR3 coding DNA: TGCGCCAGCAGCCAAGATCAAGGACAGGGGGTTTTCACAGATACGCAGTATTTT. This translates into CASSQDQGQGVFTDTQYF.

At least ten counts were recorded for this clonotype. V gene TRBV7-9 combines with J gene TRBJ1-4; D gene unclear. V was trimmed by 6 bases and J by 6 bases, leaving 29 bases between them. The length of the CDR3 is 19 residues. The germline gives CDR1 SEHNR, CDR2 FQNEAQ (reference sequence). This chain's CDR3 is CASRDTTFKIGLSDEKLFF. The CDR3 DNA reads TGTGCCAGCAGGGATACCACTTTTAAGATCGGGCTATCGGATGAAAAACTGTTTTTT.

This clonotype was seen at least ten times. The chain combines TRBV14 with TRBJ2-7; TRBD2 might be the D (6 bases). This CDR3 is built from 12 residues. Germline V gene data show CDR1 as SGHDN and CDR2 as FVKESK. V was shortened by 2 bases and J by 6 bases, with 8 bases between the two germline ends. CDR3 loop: CASSQPGSEQYF. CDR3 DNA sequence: TGTGCCAGCAGCCAACCCGGGAGCGAGCAGTACTTC.

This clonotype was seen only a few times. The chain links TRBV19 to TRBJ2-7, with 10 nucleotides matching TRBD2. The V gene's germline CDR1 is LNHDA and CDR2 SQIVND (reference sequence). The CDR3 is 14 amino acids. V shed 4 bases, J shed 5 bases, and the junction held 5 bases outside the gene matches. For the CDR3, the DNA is TGTGCCAGTAGTAGGGGACTAGCGCGGCACGAGCAGTACTTC. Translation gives CASSRGLARHEQYF. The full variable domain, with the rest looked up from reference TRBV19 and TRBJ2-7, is DGGITQSPKYLFRKEGQNVTLSCEQNLNHDAMYWYRQDPGQGLRLIYYSQIVNDFQKGDIAEGYSVSREKKESFPLTVTSAQKNPTAFYLCASSRGLARHEQYFGPGTRLTVT.

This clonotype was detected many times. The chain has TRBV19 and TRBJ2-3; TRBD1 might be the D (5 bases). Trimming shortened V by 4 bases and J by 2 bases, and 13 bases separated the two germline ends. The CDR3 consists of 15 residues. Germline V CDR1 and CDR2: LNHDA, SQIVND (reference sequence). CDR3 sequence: CASSTGETATDTQYF. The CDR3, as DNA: TGTGCCAGTAGTACTGGAGAGACAGCCACAGATACGCAGTATTTT.